The sequence of this T cell receptor (beta chain) was determined in a study of neurological immune-mediated disorders. This clonotype was recorded many times. The CDR3 is 15 residues long. Germline V gene data show CDR1 as DFQATT and CDR2 as SNEGSKA (reference sequence). Trimming removed 5 bases from V and 6 bases from J; junction bases left unmatched: 10. 5'RACE employing 10-nucleotide random UMIs yielded the cDNA. Via MiXCR, TCRdb re-called the 5' RACE reads, giving one row per CDR3 protein. The sample lists about 70,000 distinct CDR3 sequences; approximately 5% were seen once. This clonotype was obtained from a woman aged 65 to 85 with multiple sclerosis. The sample comprised PBMCs. The V gene is TRBV20-1, the J gene TRBJ2-1; 10 nucleotides match TRBD2. The CDR3 nucleotides are TGCAGTGCTCCCTCAGCGGGAGGGGAGTCCAATGAGCAGTTCTTC. Protein sequence: CSAPSAGGESNEQFF.